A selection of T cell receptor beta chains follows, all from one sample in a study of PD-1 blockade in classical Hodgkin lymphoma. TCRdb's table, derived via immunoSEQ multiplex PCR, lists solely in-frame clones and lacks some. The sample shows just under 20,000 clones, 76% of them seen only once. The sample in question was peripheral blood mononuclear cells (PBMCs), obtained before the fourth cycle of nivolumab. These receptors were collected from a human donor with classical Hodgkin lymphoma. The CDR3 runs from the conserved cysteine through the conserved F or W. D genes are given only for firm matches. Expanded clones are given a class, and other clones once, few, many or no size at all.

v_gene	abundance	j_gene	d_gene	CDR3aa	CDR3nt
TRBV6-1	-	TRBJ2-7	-	CASSEVAGSDEQYF	TGTGCCAGCAGTGAAGTAGCCGGGTCGGACGAGCAGTACTTC
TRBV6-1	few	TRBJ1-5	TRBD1	CASSDRGYSNQPQHF	TGTGCCAGCAGTGACAGGGGGTATAGCAATCAGCCCCAGCATTTT
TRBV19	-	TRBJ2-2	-	CASSITRARSTGELFF	TGTGCCAGTAGTATCACACGCGCGCGCAGCACCGGGGAGCTGTTTTTT
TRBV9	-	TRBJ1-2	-	CASTHSRGAYGYTF	TGTGCCAGCACCCACTCCAGGGGCGCCTATGGCTACACCTTC
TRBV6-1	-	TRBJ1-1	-	CASSETLGTEAFF	TGTGCCAGCAGTGAAACTTTGGGCACTGAAGCTTTCTTT
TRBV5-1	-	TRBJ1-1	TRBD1	CASSSGQANTEAFF	TGCGCCAGCAGCTCCGGACAGGCGAACACTGAAGCTTTCTTT
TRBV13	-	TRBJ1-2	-	CASSSYREGNYGYTF	TGTGCCAGCAGCTCCTACAGGGAAGGGAACTATGGCTACACCTTC
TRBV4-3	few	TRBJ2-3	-	CASSQDYGGTDTQYF	TGCGCCAGCAGCCAAGATTACGGTGGCACAGATACGCAGTATTTT
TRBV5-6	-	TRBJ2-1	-	CASSLGIFSYNEQFF	TGTGCCAGCAGCTTGGGGATCTTCTCCTACAATGAGCAGTTCTTC
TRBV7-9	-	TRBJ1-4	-	CASSLYLDNNEKLFF	TGTGCCAGCAGCTTATATCTGGACAATAATGAAAAACTGTTTTTT
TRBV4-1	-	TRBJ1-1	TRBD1	CASSRQGSEDTEAFF	TGCGCCAGCAGCCGACAGGGGTCTGAGGACACTGAAGCTTTCTTT
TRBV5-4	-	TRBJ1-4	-	CASSLAGPTNEKLFF	TGTGCCAGCAGCTTGGCCGGGCCAACTAATGAAAAACTGTTTTTT
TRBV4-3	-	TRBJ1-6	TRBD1	CASSPRTGFSPLHF	TGCGCCAGCAGCCCGAGGACAGGGTTCTCACCCCTCCACTTT
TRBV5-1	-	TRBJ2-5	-	CASSLPGRRETQYF	TGCGCCAGCAGCTTGCCGGGGAGGCGGGAGACCCAGTACTTC
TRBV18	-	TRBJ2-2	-	CASSPLKENGELFF	TGTGCCAGCTCACCACTTAAGGAAAACGGGGAGCTGTTTTTT
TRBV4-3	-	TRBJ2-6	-	CASSQDWLAGVNVLTF	TGCGCCAGCAGCCAAGATTGGCTTGCTGGGGTCAACGTCCTGACTTTC
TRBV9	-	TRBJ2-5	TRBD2	CASSEGWGGTSGRVAQETQYF	TGTGCCAGCAGCGAAGGTTGGGGGGGGACTAGCGGGAGGGTTGCCCAAGAGACCCAGTACTTC
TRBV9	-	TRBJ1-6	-	CASSVGNRVNNSPLHF	TGTGCCAGCAGCGTAGGGAACAGGGTGAATAATTCACCCCTCCACTTT
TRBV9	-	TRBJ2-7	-	CASSGTGSSYEQYF	TGTGCCAGCAGCGGAACGGGGTCCTCCTACGAGCAGTACTTC
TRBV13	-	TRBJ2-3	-	CASSLSADTQYF	TGTGCCAGCAGCTTAAGCGCAGATACGCAGTATTTT
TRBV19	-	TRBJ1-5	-	CASSARGVRGSNQPQHF	TGTGCCAGTAGTGCTCGAGGGGTTAGGGGTAGCAATCAGCCCCAGCATTTT
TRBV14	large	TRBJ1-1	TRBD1	CASSQAGGLHTEAFF	TGTGCCAGCAGCCAGGCAGGGGGCCTTCACACTGAAGCTTTCTTT
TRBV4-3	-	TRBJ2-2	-	CASSQDTLNTGELFF	TGCGCCAGCAGCCAAGACACCCTAAACACCGGGGAGCTGTTTTTT
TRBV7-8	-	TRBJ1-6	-	CASSIGRLGNSPLHF	TGTGCCAGCAGCATAGGCCGACTGGGAAATTCACCCCTCCACTTT
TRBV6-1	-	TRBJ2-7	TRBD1	CASRAHRGNYEQYF	TGTGCCAGCAGAGCTCACAGGGGAAACTACGAGCAGTACTTC
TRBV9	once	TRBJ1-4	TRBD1	CASSLGAAGQGGLVEKLFF	TGTGCCAGCAGTCTCGGGGCAGCGGGACAGGGGGGCCTAGTTGAAAAACTGTTTTTT
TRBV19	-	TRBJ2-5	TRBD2	CASSPGTSGGTFQETQYF	TGTGCCAGTAGTCCCGGGACTAGCGGGGGCACCTTCCAAGAGACCCAGTACTTC
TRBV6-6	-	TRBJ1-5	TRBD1	CASRRPGQGAYQPQHF	TGTGCCAGCAGAAGACCGGGACAGGGGGCCTATCAGCCCCAGCATTTT
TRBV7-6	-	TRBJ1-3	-	CASSLEEWANSGNTIYF	TGTGCCAGCAGCTTAGAAGAATGGGCTAACTCTGGAAACACCATATATTTT
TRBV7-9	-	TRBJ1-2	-	CASSFKDNYGYTF	TGTGCCAGCAGCTTCAAGGATAACTATGGCTACACCTTC
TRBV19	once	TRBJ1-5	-	CASSMGGGFFYNQPQHF	TGTGCCAGTAGTATGGGAGGGGGTTTTTTCTATAATCAGCCCCAGCATTTT
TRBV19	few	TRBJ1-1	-	CASSITDGADTEAFF	TGTGCCAGTAGTATTACGGATGGAGCGGACACTGAAGCTTTCTTT
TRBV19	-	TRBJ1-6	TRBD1	CASSYLQGPLHF	TGTGCCAGTAGTTACCTACAGGGGCCCCTCCACTTT
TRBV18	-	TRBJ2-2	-	CASSRTVPPNTGELFF	TGTGCCAGCTCACGAACCGTACCTCCGAACACCGGGGAGCTGTTTTTT
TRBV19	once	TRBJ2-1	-	CASTSRRDNEQFF	TGTGCCAGTACCTCTAGGCGGGACAATGAGCAGTTCTTC